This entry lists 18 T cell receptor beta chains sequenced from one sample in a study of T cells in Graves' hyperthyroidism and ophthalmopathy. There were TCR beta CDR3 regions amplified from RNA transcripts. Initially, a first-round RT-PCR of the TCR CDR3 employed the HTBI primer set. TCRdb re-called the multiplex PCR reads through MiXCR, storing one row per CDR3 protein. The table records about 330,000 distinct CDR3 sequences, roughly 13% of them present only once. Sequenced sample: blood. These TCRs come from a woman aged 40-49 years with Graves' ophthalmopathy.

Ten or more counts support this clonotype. Written as DNA, the CDR3 is TGTGCCAGCAGTTACCTATCCAATGAGCAGTTCTTC. Amino acid sequence: CASSYLSNEQFF. V and J are TRBV28 and TRBJ2-1; D gene uncertain. Trimming removed 4 bases from V and 6 bases from J, with 7 bases in between. CDR3 length: 12 residues. Germline loops: CDR1 MDHEN, CDR2 SYDVKM. Full variable domain (remainder filled in from reference TRBV28 and TRBJ2-1): DVKVTQSSRYLVKRTGEKVFLECVQDMDHENMFWYRQDPGLGLRLIYFSYDVKMKEKGDIPEGYSVSREKKERFSLILESASTNQTSMYLCASSYLSNEQFFGPGTRLTVL.

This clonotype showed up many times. CDR3 sequence: CAGKLSSYNEQFF. DNA of the CDR3: TGTGCCGGGAAATTAAGCTCCTACAATGAGCAGTTCTTC. The chain is built from TRBV2 and TRBJ2-1; no definite D call. The V end was cut by 11 bases, the J end by 0 bases, with 11 bases between. Germline loops: CDR1 SNHLY, CDR2 FYNNEI. The CDR3 loop spans 13 amino acids.

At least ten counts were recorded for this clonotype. The CDR3 coding sequence is TGTGCCACCAGCAGATCGACTAGCACAGATACGCAGTATTTT. Encoded protein: CATSRSTSTDTQYF. The chain carries TRBV15 and TRBJ2-3, with D unresolved. Germline lookup yields CDR1 LNHNV and CDR2 YYDKDF (reference sequence). V lost 2 bases and J lost 0, with 6 bases in between. The CDR3 spans 14 residues. The complete variable domain, with remaining parts taken from reference TRBV15 and TRBJ2-3, reads DAMVIQNPRYQVTQFGKPVTLSCSQTLNHNVMYWYQQKSSQAPKLLFHYYDKDFNNEADTPDNFQSRRPNTSFCFLDIRSPGLGDTAMYLCATSRSTSTDTQYFGPGTRLTVL.

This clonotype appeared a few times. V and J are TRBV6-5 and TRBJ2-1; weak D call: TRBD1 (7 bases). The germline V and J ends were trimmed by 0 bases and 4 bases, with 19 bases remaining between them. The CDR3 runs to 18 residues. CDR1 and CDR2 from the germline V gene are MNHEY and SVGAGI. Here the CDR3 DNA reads TGTGCCAGCAGTTACTCGGGGATGGCGGGACAGTGGTACAATGAGCAGTTCTTC. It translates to CASSYSGMAGQWYNEQFF.

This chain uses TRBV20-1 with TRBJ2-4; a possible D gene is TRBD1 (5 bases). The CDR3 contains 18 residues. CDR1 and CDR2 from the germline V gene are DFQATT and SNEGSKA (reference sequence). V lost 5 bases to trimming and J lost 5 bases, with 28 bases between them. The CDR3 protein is CSAPRRAGLSPVQNIQYF. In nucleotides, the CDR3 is TGCAGTGCTCCACGGCGAGCAGGGCTCTCACCGGTCCAAAACATTCAGTACTTC.

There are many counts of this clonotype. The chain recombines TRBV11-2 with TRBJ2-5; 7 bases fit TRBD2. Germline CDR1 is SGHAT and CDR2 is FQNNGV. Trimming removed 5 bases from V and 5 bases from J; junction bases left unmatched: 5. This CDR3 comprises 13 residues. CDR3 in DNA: TGTGCCAGCAGCCCCGGGAGGAGGGAGACCCAGTACTTC. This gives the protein CASSPGRRETQYF.

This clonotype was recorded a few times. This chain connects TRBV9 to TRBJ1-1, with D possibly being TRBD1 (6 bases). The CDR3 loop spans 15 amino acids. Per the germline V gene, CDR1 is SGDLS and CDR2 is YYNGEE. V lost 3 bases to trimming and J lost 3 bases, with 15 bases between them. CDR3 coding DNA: TGTGCCAGCAGCGCCGACCTACAGGGTTACACTGAAGCTTTCTTT. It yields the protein CASSADLQGYTEAFF.

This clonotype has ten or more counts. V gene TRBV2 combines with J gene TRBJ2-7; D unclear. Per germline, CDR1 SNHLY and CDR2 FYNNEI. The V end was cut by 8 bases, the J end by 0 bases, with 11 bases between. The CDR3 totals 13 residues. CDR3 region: CASQSQSSYEQYF. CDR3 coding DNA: TGTGCCAGCCAGAGCCAGAGCTCCTACGAGCAGTACTTC.

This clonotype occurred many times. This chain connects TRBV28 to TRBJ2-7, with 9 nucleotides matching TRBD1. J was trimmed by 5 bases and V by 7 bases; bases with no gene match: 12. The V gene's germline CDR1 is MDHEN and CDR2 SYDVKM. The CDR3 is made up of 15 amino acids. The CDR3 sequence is CASTPSGQGIHEQYF. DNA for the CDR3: TGTGCCAGCACCCCGTCCGGACAGGGGATCCACGAGCAGTACTTC.

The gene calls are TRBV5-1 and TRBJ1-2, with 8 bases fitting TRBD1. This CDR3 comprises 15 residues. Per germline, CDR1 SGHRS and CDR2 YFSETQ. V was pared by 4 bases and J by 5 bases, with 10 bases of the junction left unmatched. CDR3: CASSQWTGSVYGYTF. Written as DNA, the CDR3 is TGCGCCAGCAGCCAATGGACAGGGAGTGTATATGGCTACACCTTC.

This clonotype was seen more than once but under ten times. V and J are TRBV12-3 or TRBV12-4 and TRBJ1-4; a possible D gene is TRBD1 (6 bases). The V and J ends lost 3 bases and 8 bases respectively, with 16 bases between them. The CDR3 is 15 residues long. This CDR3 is CASSLERGIEEKLFF. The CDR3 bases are TGTGCCAGCAGTTTGGAGAGGGGGATAGAGGAAAAACTGTTTTTT.

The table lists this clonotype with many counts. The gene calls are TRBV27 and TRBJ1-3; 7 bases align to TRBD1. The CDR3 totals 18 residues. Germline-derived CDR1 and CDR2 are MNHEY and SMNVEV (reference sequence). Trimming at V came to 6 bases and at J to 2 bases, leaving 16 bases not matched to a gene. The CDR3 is CASSLQGPPRLAGNTIYF. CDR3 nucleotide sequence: TGTGCCAGCAGCCTACAGGGGCCGCCAAGGTTAGCTGGAAACACCATATATTTT.

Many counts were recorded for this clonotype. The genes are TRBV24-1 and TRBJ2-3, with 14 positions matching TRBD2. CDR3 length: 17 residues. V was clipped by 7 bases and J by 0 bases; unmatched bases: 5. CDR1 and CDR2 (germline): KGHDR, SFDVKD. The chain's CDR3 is CATRGTSGGPSTDTQYF. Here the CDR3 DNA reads TGTGCCACCAGAGGGACTAGCGGGGGACCGAGCACAGATACGCAGTATTTT.

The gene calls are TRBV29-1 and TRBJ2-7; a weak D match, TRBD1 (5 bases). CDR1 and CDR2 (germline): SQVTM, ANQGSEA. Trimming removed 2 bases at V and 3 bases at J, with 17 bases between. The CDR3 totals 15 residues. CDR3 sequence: CSVEFSRQGHYEQYF. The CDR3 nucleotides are TGCAGCGTTGAATTCTCCCGGCAGGGCCACTACGAGCAGTACTTC.

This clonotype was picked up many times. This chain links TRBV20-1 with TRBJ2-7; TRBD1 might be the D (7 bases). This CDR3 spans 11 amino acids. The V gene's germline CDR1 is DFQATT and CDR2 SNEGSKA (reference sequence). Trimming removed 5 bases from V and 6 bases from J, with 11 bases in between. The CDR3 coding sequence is TGCAGTGCTTATCAGGGGGGCGAGCAGTACTTC. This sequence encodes CSAYQGGEQYF.

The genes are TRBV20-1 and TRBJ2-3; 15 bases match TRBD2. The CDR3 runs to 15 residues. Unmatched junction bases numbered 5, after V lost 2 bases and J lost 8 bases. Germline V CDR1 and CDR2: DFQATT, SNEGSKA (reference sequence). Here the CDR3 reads CSARPGLAGGLTQYF. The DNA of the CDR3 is TGCAGTGCTAGACCGGGACTAGCGGGGGGACTTACGCAGTATTTT.

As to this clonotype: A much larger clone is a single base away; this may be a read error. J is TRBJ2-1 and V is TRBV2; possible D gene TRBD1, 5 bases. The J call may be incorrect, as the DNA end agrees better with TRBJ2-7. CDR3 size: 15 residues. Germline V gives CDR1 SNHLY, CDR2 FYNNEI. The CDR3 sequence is CASSATERSYNEQYF. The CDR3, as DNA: TGTGCCAGCAGTGCGACAGAGCGATCCTACAATGAGCAGTACTTC.

CDR3 DNA: TGCGCCAGCAGTGACAGGGGACCCACCTACGAGCAGTACTTC. It yields the protein CASSDRGPTYEQYF. This chain joins TRBV10-2 and TRBJ2-7; TRBD1 might be the D (6 bases). V was shortened by 3 bases and J by 2 bases, with 11 bases between the two germline ends. CDR1 and CDR2 (germline): WSHSY, SAAADI. The CDR3 is made up of 14 amino acids.